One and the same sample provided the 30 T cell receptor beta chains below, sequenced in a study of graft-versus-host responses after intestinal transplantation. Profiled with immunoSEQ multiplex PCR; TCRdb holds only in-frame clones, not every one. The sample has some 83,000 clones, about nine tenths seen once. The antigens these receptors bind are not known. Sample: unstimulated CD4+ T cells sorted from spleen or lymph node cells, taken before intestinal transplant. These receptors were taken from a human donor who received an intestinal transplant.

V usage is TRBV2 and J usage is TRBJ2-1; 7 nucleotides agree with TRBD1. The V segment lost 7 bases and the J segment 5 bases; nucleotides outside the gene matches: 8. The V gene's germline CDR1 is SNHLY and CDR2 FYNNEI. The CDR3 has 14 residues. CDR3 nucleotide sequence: TGTGCCAGCATAGGGGACAGAAATAACAATGAGCAGTTCTTC. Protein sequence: CASIGDRNNNEQFF.

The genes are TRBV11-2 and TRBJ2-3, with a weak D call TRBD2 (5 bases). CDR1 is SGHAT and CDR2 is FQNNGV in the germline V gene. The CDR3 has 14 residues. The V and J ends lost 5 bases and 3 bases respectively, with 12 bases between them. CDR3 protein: CASSPRGLTDTQYF. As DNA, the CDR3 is TGTGCCAGCAGCCCCAGAGGGTTAACAGATACGCAGTATTTT.

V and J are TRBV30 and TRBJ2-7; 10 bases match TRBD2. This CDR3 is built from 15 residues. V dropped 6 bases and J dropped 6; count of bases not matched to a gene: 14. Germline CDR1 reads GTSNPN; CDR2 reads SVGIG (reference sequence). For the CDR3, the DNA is TGTGCCTGCCTCCGATGGGCTAGCGGGGGAGGCGAGCAGTACTTC. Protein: CACLRWASGGGEQYF.

In nucleotides, the CDR3 is TGTGCCAGCAGTGGTTACTCCCCGGTTGGAAACACCATATATTTT. Protein sequence: CASSGYSPVGNTIYF. This chain uses TRBV2 with TRBJ1-3; D is uncertain. The CDR3 covers 15 residues. The germline V gene encodes CDR1 SNHLY and CDR2 FYNNEI. V was pared by 4 bases and J by 3 bases, with 13 bases between.

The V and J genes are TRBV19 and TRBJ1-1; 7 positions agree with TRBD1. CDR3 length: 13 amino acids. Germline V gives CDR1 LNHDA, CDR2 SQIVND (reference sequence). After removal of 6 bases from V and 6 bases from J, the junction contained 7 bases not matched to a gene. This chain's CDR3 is CASRWQGVAEAFF. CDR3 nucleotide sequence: TGTGCCAGTAGGTGGCAGGGGGTAGCTGAAGCTTTCTTT.

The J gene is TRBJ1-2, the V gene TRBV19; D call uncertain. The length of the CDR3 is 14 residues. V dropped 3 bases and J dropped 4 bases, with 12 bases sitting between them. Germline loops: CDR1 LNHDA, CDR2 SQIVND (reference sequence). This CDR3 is CASSIPSFGYGYTF. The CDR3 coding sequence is TGTGCCAGTAGTATCCCCTCCTTCGGCTATGGCTACACCTTC.

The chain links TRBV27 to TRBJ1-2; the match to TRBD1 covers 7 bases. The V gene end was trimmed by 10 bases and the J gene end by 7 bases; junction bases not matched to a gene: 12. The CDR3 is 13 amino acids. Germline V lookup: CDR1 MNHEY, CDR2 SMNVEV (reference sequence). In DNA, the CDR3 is TGTGCCACCCGGGAAACAGGGGCCGGTGGCTACACCTTC. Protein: CATRETGAGGYTF.

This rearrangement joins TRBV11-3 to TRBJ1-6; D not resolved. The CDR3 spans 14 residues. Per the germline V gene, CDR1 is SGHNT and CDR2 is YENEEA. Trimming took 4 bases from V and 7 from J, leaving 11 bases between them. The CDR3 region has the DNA TGTGCCAGCAGCTCGGGATTGGGGAATTCACCCCTCCACTTT. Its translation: CASSSGLGNSPLHF.

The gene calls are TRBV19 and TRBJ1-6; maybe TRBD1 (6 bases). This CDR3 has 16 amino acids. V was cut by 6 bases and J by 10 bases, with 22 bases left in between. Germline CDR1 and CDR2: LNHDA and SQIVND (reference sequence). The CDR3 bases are TGTGCCAGTAGCCTCGACAGACAGGCCACGGGGTCACCCCTCCACTTT. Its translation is CASSLDRQATGSPLHF.

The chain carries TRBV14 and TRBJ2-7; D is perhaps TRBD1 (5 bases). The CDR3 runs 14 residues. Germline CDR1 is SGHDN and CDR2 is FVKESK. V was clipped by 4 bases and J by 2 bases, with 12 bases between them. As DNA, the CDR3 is TGTGCCAGCAGCCCGCCCGGCAGGGCCTACGAGCAGTACTTC. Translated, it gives CASSPPGRAYEQYF.

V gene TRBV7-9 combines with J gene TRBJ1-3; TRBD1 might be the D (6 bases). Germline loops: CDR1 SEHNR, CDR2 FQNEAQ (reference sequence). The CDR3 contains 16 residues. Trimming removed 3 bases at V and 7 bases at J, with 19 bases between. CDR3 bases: TGTGCCAGCAGCTTTTTCCTTGAACAGGGAGGGAACACCATATATTTT. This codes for CASSFFLEQGGNTIYF.

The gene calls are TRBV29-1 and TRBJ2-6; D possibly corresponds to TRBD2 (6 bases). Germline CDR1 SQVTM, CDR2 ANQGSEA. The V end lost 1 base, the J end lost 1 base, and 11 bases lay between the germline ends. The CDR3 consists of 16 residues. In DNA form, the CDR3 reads TGCAGCGTTGAAGTATCGGAGGGTTCTGGGGCCAACGTCCTGACTTTC. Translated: CSVEVSEGSGANVLTF.

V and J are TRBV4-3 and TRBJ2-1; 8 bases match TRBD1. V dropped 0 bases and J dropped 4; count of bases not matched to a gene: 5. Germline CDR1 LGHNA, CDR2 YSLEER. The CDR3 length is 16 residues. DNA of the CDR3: TGCGCCAGCAGCCAAGAAGGCCGGACAGGGTACAATGAGCAGTTCTTC. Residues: CASSQEGRTGYNEQFF.

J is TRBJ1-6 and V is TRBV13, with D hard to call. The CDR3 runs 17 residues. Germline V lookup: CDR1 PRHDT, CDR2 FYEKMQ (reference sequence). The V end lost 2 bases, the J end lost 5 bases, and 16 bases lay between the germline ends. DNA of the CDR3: TGTGCCAGCAGCTTAATGAGCCACTCTCGGGATAATTCACCCCTCCACTTT. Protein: CASSLMSHSRDNSPLHF. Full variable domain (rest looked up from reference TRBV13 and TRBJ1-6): AAGVIQSPRHLIKEKRETATLKCYPIPRHDTVYWYQQGPGQDPQFLISFYEKMQSDKGSIPDRFSAQQFSDYHSELNMSSLELGDSALYFCASSLMSHSRDNSPLHFGNGTRLTVT.

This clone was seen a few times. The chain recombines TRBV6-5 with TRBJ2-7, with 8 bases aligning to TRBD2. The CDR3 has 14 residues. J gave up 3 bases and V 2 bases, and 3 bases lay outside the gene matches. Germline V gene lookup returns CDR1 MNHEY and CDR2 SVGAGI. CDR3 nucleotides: TGTGCCAGCAGTTACGGGGCGGGGGGCTACGAGCAGTACTTC. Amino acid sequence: CASSYGAGGYEQYF.

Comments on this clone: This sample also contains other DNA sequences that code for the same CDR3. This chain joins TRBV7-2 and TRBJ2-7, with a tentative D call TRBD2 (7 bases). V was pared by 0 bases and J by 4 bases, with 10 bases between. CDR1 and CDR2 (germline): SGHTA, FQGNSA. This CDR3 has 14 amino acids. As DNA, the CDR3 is TGTGCCAGCAGCTTAGCGGGGGGGCGGTACGAGCAGTACTTC. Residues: CASSLAGGRYEQYF.

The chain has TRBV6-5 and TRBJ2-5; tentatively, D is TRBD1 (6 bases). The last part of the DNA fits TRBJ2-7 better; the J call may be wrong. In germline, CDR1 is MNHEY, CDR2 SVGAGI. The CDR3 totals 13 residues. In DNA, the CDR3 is TGTGCCAGCAGGGGGGCGATGTCCTACGAGCAGTACTTC. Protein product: CASRGAMSYEQYF.

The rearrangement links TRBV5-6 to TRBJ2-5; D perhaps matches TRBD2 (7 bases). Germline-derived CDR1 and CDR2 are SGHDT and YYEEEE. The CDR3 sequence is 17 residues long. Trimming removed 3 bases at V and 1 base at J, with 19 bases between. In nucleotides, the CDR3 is TGTGCCAGCAGCTCGGTTGGTGGGGGAGGGGGCCAAGAGACCCAGTACTTC. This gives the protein CASSSVGGGGGQETQYF.

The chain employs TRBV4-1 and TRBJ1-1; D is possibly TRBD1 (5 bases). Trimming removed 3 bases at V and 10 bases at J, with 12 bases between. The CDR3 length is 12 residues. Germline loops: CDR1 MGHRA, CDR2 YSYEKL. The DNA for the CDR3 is TGCGCCAGCAGCCACAAAGGGGAGGGAGCTTTCTTT. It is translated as CASSHKGEGAFF.

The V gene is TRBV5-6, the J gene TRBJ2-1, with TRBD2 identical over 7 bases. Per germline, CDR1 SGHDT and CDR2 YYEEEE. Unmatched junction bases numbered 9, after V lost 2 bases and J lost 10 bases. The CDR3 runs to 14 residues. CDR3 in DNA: TGTGCCAGCAGCTTTGCGGGTAAGACTAGCGAGCAGTTCTTC. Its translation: CASSFAGKTSEQFF.

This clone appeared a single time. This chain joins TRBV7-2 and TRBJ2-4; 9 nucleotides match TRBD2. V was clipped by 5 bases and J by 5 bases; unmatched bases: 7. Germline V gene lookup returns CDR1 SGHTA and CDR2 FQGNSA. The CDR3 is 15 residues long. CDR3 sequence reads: CASSLRGGGENIQYF. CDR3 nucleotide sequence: TGTGCCAGCAGCCTACGCGGCGGGGGGGAAAACATTCAGTACTTC.

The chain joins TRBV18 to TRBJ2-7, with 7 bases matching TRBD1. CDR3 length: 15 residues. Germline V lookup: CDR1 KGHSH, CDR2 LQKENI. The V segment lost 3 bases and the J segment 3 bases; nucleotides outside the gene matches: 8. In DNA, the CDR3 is TGTGCCAGCTCACCCGCTAAAACAGGGGACTACGAGCAGTACTTC. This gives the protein CASSPAKTGDYEQYF.

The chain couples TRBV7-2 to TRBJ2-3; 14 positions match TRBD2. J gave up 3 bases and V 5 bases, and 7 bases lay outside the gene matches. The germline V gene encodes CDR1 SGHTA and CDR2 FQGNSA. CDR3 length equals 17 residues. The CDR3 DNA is TGTGCCAGCAGCCTTAGACTAGCGGGGGGGATGACAGATACGCAGTATTTT. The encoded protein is CASSLRLAGGMTDTQYF.

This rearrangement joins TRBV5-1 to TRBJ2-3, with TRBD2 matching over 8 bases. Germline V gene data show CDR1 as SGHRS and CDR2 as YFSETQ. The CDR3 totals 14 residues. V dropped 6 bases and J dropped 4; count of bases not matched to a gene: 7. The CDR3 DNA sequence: TGCGCCAGCACCACTAGCGGCGGCCCAGATACGCAGTATTTT. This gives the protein CASTTSGGPDTQYF.

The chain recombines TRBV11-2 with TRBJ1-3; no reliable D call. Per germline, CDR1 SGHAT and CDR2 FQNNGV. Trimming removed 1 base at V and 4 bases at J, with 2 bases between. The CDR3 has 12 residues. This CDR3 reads CASSLAGNTIYF. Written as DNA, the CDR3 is TGTGCCAGCAGCTTAGCAGGAAACACCATATATTTT.

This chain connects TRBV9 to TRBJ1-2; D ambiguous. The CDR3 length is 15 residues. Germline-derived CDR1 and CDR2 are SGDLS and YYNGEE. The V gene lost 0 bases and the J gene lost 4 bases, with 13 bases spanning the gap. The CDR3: CASSVGGTEFYGYTF. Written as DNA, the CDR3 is TGTGCCAGCAGCGTAGGTGGAACAGAGTTCTATGGCTACACCTTC.

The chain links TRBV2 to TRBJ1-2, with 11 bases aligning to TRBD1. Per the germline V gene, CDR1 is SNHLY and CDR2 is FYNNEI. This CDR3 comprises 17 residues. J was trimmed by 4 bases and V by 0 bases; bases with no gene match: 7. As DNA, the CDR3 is TGTGCCAGCAGTGAAGCCGGGACAGGGGGTAAAGGCTATGGCTACACCTTC. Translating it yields CASSEAGTGGKGYGYTF.

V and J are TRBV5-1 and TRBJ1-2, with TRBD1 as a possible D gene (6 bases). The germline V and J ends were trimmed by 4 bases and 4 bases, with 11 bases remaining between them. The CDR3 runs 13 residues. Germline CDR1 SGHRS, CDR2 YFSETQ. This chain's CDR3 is CASSPDSIYGYTF. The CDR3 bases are TGCGCCAGCAGCCCGGACAGCATCTATGGCTACACCTTC.

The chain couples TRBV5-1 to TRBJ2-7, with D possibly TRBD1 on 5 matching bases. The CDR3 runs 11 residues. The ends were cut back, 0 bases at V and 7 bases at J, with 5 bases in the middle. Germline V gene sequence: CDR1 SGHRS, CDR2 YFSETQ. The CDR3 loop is CASSLEGEQYF. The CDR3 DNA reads TGCGCCAGCAGCTTGGAGGGGGAGCAGTACTTC.

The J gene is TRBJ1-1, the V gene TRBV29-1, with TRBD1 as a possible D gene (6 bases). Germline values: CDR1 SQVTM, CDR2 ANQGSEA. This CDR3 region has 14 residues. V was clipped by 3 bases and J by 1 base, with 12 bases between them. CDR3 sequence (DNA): TGCAGCGTTGAGAACAGGGTGGCGAACACTGAAGCTTTCTTT. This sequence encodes CSVENRVANTEAFF.